Below are 31 T cell receptor beta chains sequenced from a single sample in a study of spatial heterogeneity in lung cancer. Specified time point: sample taken at primary tumor resection. Whole RNA obtained from tumor, nontumor lung or frozen PBMC underwent sequencing without sorting. Using its own MiXCR run on the 5' RACE reads, TCRdb lists one record per CDR3 protein. The table includes more than 75,000 distinct CDR3 sequences, roughly 12% detected once. This material consisted of PBMCs, taken at surgery. All receptors derive from a male donor with early-stage non-small cell lung cancer.

This clonotype was recorded at least ten times. The V gene is TRBV7-7, the J gene TRBJ2-2; D is undetermined. Trimming stripped 5 bases from V and 1 base from J, with 8 bases between. This CDR3 contains 14 residues. Germline V gene sequence: CDR1 SSHAT, CDR2 FNYEAQ (reference sequence). CDR3 protein: CASSLTMNTGELFF. In nucleotides, the CDR3 is TGTGCCAGCAGCCTTACAATGAACACCGGGGAGCTGTTTTTT.

This clonotype was detected only a few times. The chain joins TRBV6-2 or TRBV6-3 to TRBJ2-2; D is uncertain. In germline, CDR1 is MNHEY, CDR2 SVGEGT. The CDR3 length is 17 residues. Trimming took 4 bases from V and 5 from J, leaving 20 bases between them. This chain's CDR3 is CASSFLLTRDSTGELFF. The CDR3 DNA reads TGTGCCAGCAGTTTCCTCTTGACAAGGGATTCGACCGGGGAGCTGTTTTTT.

By its share, this clonotype is medium-sized. The rearrangement uses TRBV6-5 and TRBJ2-7; tentatively, D is TRBD1 or TRBD2 (5 bases each). Germline-derived CDR1 and CDR2 are MNHEY and SVGAGI. The CDR3 has 15 residues. V was pared by 0 bases and J by 5 bases, with 14 bases between. The CDR3 spells CASSYSSGTTDEQYF. Here the CDR3 DNA reads TGTGCCAGCAGTTACTCATCGGGGACCACCGACGAGCAGTACTTC.

The V gene is TRBV3-1, the J gene TRBJ1-5, with D possibly TRBD1 on 5 matching bases. Germline V gene sequence: CDR1 LGHDT, CDR2 YNNKEL (reference sequence). V lost 1 base, J lost 3 bases, and 13 bases lay in between. CDR3 length: 16 residues. The CDR3 DNA sequence: TGTGCCAGCAGCCAAGGTTGGGGGGACGACAATCAGCCCCAGCATTTT. Protein: CASSQGWGDDNQPQHF.

This clonotype was seen a few times. The V and J genes are TRBV6-6 and TRBJ1-1; D is possibly TRBD1 (5 bases). CDR3 length equals 13 residues. Trimming removed 7 bases at V and 0 bases at J, with 9 bases between. Germline lookup yields CDR1 MNHNY and CDR2 SVGAGI (reference sequence). CDR3 in DNA: TGTGCCAGCACCGGGACGGTGAACACTGAAGCTTTCTTT. Its protein product is CASTGTVNTEAFF.

This sequence joins TRBV20-1 and TRBJ1-1; D is perhaps TRBD1 (6 bases). V shed 7 bases and J shed 1 base, with 16 bases lying between them. The CDR3 contains 14 residues. Germline assignment: CDR1 DFQATT and CDR2 SNEGSKA (reference sequence). The CDR3 region is CSVISSGANTEAFF. The CDR3 DNA reads as TGCAGTGTCATCTCATCGGGGGCGAACACTGAAGCTTTCTTT.

In this sample, this clonotype turned up a few times. The J gene is TRBJ1-6, the V gene TRBV27; D possibly corresponds to TRBD1 (5 bases). There are 12 residues in the CDR3. V was shortened by 5 bases and J by 7 bases, with 6 bases between the two germline ends. Germline loops: CDR1 MNHEY, CDR2 SMNVEV (reference sequence). The CDR3, as DNA: TGTGCCAGCAGTAGGGGAAATTCACCCCTCCACTTT. This sequence encodes CASSRGNSPLHF.

In its sample, this clonotype was seen many times. The rearrangement joins TRBV4-1 to TRBJ2-5, with D unresolved. Germline V gives CDR1 MGHRA, CDR2 YSYEKL. Trimming removed 0 bases at V and 2 bases at J, with 4 bases between. This CDR3 contains 13 residues. CDR3 DNA: TGCGCCAGCAGCCAAGAAGAGCAAGAGACCCAGTACTTC. The encoded protein is CASSQEEQETQYF.

The rearrangement joins TRBV5-3 to TRBJ1-5, with 8 bases aligning to TRBD1. TRBV5-3 is an ORF, and what it does is uncertain. With V trimmed by 6 bases and J by 7 bases, 9 bases remained unmatched. CDR3 length: 14 residues. The CDR3: CARIREDRDQPQHF. CDR3 bases: TGTGCCAGAATCCGGGAGGACAGGGACCAGCCCCAGCATTTT.

This clonotype has at least ten counts. The chain has TRBV7-2 and TRBJ1-5; no clear D gene. V dropped 6 bases and J dropped 3 bases, with 18 bases sitting between them. CDR3 length: 16 amino acids. Germline CDR1 and CDR2: SGHTA and FQGNSA. Here the CDR3 DNA reads TGTGCCAGCAGTCCAGAGGTGGGCAGCCCCAATCAGCCCCAGCATTTT. This gives the protein CASSPEVGSPNQPQHF.

This clonotype was detected only a few times. This chain links TRBV7-6 with TRBJ2-1; D possibly corresponds to TRBD1 (6 bases). The CDR3 is 14 residues long. V lost 6 bases and J 4 bases, leaving 13 bases between the germline ends. The germline CDR1 and CDR2 sequences are SGHVS and FNYEAQ. The CDR3, as DNA: TGTGCCAGCAGTCCAGGGGTATCTTACAATGAGCAGTTCTTC. This translates into CASSPGVSYNEQFF.

This clonotype was seen only a few times. V usage is TRBV11-2 and J usage is TRBJ1-5, with unresolved D. Germline lookup yields CDR1 SGHAT and CDR2 FQNNGV. CDR3 length: 13 residues. With 3 bases removed from V and 3 bases from J, the gap between germline ends came to 6 bases. DNA of the CDR3: TGTGCCAGCAGCTTTGGCACCAATCAGCCCCAGCATTTT. It codes for CASSFGTNQPQHF.

This clonotype has just a few counts. As DNA, the CDR3 is TGTGCCACCAGTGATTTGAACGGGGACACGCAGTATTTT. Protein product: CATSDLNGDTQYF. The J gene is TRBJ2-3, the V gene TRBV24-1; either TRBD1 or TRBD2 may fit D (5 bases each). The CDR3 totals 13 residues. Trimming stripped 0 bases from V and 9 bases from J, with 9 bases between. CDR1 KGHDR and CDR2 SFDVKD come from the germline V gene.

This clonotype showed up just a few times. The J gene is TRBJ2-1, the V gene TRBV12-3 or TRBV12-4; D remains unclear. Trimming took 6 bases from V and 1 from J, leaving 10 bases between them. The CDR3 length is 14 residues. The CDR3: CASSGLESYNEQFF. The CDR3 coding sequence is TGTGCCAGCAGCGGATTAGAGTCCTACAATGAGCAGTTCTTC.

The rearrangement links TRBV2 to TRBJ2-3; D might be TRBD2 (5 bases). The CDR3 totals 16 residues. Germline CDR1 SNHLY, CDR2 FYNNEI. The V gene lost 4 bases and the J gene lost 1 base, with 15 bases spanning the gap. For the CDR3, the DNA is TGTGCCAGCAGTGGGACGGGAATTTCGGGCACAGATACGCAGTATTTT. Its translation is CASSGTGISGTDTQYF. Complete variable domain (other parts from reference TRBV2 and TRBJ2-3): EPEVTQTPSHQVTQMGQEVILRCVPISNHLYFYWYRQILGQKVEFLVSFYNNEISEKSEIFDDQFSVERPDGSNFTLKIRSTKLEDSAMYFCASSGTGISGTDTQYFGPGTRLTVL.

This chain links TRBV18 with TRBJ2-4; maybe TRBD2 (6 bases). The CDR3 runs 14 residues. Germline values: CDR1 KGHSH, CDR2 LQKENI. V dropped 6 bases and J dropped 6 bases, with 15 bases sitting between them. Written as DNA, the CDR3 is TGTGCCAGCTCCCAAGGGGTAGCGGCAAACATTCAGTACTTC. Amino acids: CASSQGVAANIQYF.

This clonotype turned up a few times. The rearrangement links TRBV12-3 or TRBV12-4 to TRBJ2-6; TRBD2 agrees at 7 bases. This CDR3 comprises 15 residues. Losses at the gene ends were 5 bases for V and 3 bases for J; bases not matched to a gene: 4. CDR3 nucleotide sequence: TGTGCCAGCAGTCCGCGGGAGTATGGGGCCAACGTCCTGACTTTC. Its protein product is CASSPREYGANVLTF.

This clonotype occurred a few times. The chain has TRBV5-1 and TRBJ2-7; D assignment may be TRBD1 or TRBD2 (5 bases each). The CDR3 extends over 16 amino acids. With 1 base removed from V and 0 bases from J, the gap between germline ends came to 14 bases. The germline gives CDR1 SGHRS, CDR2 YFSETQ. The CDR3 protein is CASSLFPGPSSYEQYF. CDR3 coding DNA: TGCGCCAGCAGCTTGTTCCCGGGACCCAGCTCCTACGAGCAGTACTTC.

This clonotype was seen repeatedly, ten times or more. V and J are TRBV7-2 and TRBJ1-5; D uncertain. The CDR3 is 15 amino acids. Germline CDR1 and CDR2: SGHTA and FQGNSA. The V end lost 1 base, the J end lost 5 bases, and 12 bases lay between the germline ends. The CDR3 sequence is CASSLVTEPDQPQHF. Here the CDR3 DNA reads TGTGCCAGCAGCTTAGTGACCGAGCCCGATCAGCCCCAGCATTTT.

There are a few counts of this clonotype. The V and J genes are TRBV4-2 and TRBJ1-2; 9 bases are a match to TRBD1. The ends lost 4 bases at V and 7 bases at J; junction bases unmatched: 7. The CDR3 length is 14 residues. The V gene's germline CDR1 is LGHNA and CDR2 YNFKEQ. DNA of the CDR3: TGTGCCAGCAGCCCTCCTGGACAGGGGTCTGGCTACACCTTC. Encoded protein: CASSPPGQGSGYTF.

This chain joins TRBV6-6 and TRBJ1-1; D is uncertain. V was clipped by 6 bases and J by 0 bases, with 14 bases between them. Germline assignment: CDR1 MNHNY and CDR2 SVGAGI (reference sequence). The CDR3 covers 15 residues. CDR3 region: CASSDGQFMNTEAFF. DNA of the CDR3: TGTGCCAGCAGCGACGGCCAGTTCATGAACACTGAAGCTTTCTTT.

This clonotype showed up many times. The chain employs TRBV29-1 and TRBJ2-1; 10 bases are shared with TRBD2. Germline assignment: CDR1 SQVTM and CDR2 ANQGSEA. The trim removed 5 bases at V and 6 bases at J, leaving 7 bases unmatched. This CDR3 region has 14 residues. The CDR3 nucleotides read TGCAGCGTTTTAGCGGGAGGAGGGTCCAATGAGCAGTTCTTC. Amino acid sequence: CSVLAGGGSNEQFF.

This clonotype appeared a single time. The chain has TRBV3-1 and TRBJ2-6; perhaps TRBD1 as D (5 bases). Germline V gene lookup returns CDR1 LGHDT and CDR2 YNNKEL (reference sequence). This CDR3 is 12 amino acids long. V dropped 6 bases and J dropped 7 bases, with 7 bases sitting between them. The CDR3 sequence: CASSQGANVLTF. Here the CDR3 DNA reads TGTGCCAGCAGTCAGGGCGCCAACGTCCTGACTTTC.

The J gene is TRBJ2-1, the V gene TRBV20-1; 8 nucleotides agree with TRBD2. V lost 6 bases, J lost 3 bases, and 7 bases stayed unmatched. The CDR3 consists of 14 residues. CDR1 and CDR2 (germline): DFQATT, SNEGSKA (reference sequence). The CDR3 protein is CSAAREGLYNEQFF. The DNA for the CDR3 is TGCAGTGCGGCACGGGAGGGCCTCTACAATGAGCAGTTCTTC.

The sample holds a few counts of this clonotype. The chain joins TRBV20-1 to TRBJ1-1; maybe TRBD1 (6 bases). The germline V gene encodes CDR1 DFQATT and CDR2 SNEGSKA (reference sequence). The CDR3 spans 13 residues. CDR3 nucleotide sequence: TGCAGCGGGTACCGGGGGCAGGACACTGAAGCTTTCTTT. Encoded protein: CSGYRGQDTEAFF.

This clonotype was found many times. This chain uses TRBV5-1 with TRBJ2-7, with TRBD1 matching over 7 bases. The junction had 5 bases not matched to a gene; V was cut back by 0 bases and J by 5 bases. The CDR3 has 14 amino acids. Germline V gene lookup returns CDR1 SGHRS and CDR2 YFSETQ. The CDR3 loop reads CASSLGGQINEQYF. CDR3 bases: TGCGCCAGCAGCTTGGGGGGACAGATCAACGAGCAGTACTTC.

In this sample, this clonotype turned up many times. The CDR3 DNA reads TGCAGCGTTGAGGGGGTCGGAACTGAAGCTTTCTTT. As protein: CSVEGVGTEAFF. This chain joins TRBV29-1 and TRBJ1-1; D is perhaps TRBD1 (5 bases). The CDR3 runs to 12 residues. Trimming removed 3 bases from V and 5 bases from J, with 10 bases in between. CDR1 is SQVTM and CDR2 is ANQGSEA in the germline V gene.

The chain links TRBV5-1 to TRBJ2-2, with D possibly being TRBD1 (5 bases). The CDR3 consists of 17 residues. Per the germline V gene, CDR1 is SGHRS and CDR2 is YFSETQ. The V end was cut by 0 bases, the J end by 0 bases, with 12 bases between. In DNA, the CDR3 is TGCGCCAGCAGCTTGGGGGGTATACAGGCGAACACCGGGGAGCTGTTTTTT. Translated: CASSLGGIQANTGELFF. Complete variable domain (other parts from reference TRBV5-1 and TRBJ2-2): KAGVTQTPRYLIKTRGQQVTLSCSPISGHRSVSWYQQTPGQGLQFLFEYFSETQRNKGNFPGRFSGRQFSNSRSEMNVSTLELGDSALYLCASSLGGIQANTGELFFGEGSRLTVL.

This chain joins TRBV24-1 and TRBJ2-7; D unclear. This CDR3 contains 14 residues. Looked up from germline, CDR1 is KGHDR and CDR2 is SFDVKD. The V and J ends lost 2 bases and 0 bases respectively, with 7 bases between them. The CDR3 DNA is TGTGCCACCAGTGATTCCCCTGACTCCTACGAGCAGTACTTC. Residues: CATSDSPDSYEQYF.

The chain employs TRBV6-2 or TRBV6-3 and TRBJ1-2, with TRBD1 as a possible D gene (6 bases). CDR1 and CDR2 (germline): MNHEY, SVGEGT. This CDR3 has 14 amino acids. The V end was cut by 6 bases, the J end by 0 bases, with 11 bases between. CDR3 bases: TGTGCCAGCAGAGGGGGTACGGCTAACTATGGCTACACCTTC. Residues: CASRGGTANYGYTF.

There are many counts of this clonotype. This rearrangement joins TRBV7-9 to TRBJ1-1, with D possibly TRBD1 on 6 matching bases. Germline loops: CDR1 SEHNR, CDR2 FQNEAQ (reference sequence). V was clipped by 3 bases and J by 1 base, with 6 bases between them. CDR3 length equals 13 residues. CDR3 residues: CASSLDRNTEAFF. The DNA for the CDR3 is TGTGCCAGCAGCTTGGACAGGAACACTGAAGCTTTCTTT. Drawing the rest from reference TRBV7-9 and TRBJ1-1, the complete variable domain is DTGVSQNPRHKITKRGQNVTFRCDPISEHNRLYWYRQTLGQGPEFLTYFQNEAQLEKSRLLSDRFSAERPKGSFSTLEIQRTEQGDSAMYLCASSLDRNTEAFFGQGTRLTVV.